The clone carrying this TCR beta chain was counted a few times. The antigen is undetermined. This sample is part of a study of beta chain features in type 1 diabetes. Study-level points and caveats: Patients' naive, central memory and Treg TCRB repertoires seemed closer to one another than those of healthy donors. Cells carrying high TCR expression could end up over-represented when cDNA is sequenced.

Germline CDR1 and CDR2: GTSNPN and SVGIG (reference sequence). This CDR3 contains 13 residues. The germline V and J ends were trimmed by 0 bases and 5 bases, with 8 bases remaining between them. cDNA synthesis used the whole RNA isolate, giving expressed TCRB sequences. Only in-frame clones appear in the TCRdb table, and some are missing; sequencing was by immunoSEQ multiplex PCR. Of about 370,000 clones listed, about 16% are singletons. The chain carries TRBV30 and TRBJ1-5, with no clear D. The sequence came from a woman younger than 30 in good health. Sequencing was done on a sample of naive CD4+ T cells from blood. CDR3 region: CAWSVLLDQPQHF. CDR3 nucleotides: TGTGCCTGGAGTGTCTTATTAGATCAGCCCCAGCATTTT.